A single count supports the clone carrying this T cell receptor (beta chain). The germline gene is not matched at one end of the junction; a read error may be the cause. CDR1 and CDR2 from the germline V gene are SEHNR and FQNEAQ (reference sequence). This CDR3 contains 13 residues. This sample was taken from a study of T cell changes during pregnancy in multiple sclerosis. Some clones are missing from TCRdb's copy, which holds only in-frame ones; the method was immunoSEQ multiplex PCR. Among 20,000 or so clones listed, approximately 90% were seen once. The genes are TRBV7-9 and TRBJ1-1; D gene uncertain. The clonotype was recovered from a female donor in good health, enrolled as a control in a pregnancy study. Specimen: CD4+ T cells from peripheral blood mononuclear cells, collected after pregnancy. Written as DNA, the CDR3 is TGTGCCAGCAGGCTTTCTTTGAACACTAAAGCTTTCTTT. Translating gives CASRLSLNTKAFF.